Included here is one T cell receptor (beta chain) sequence, with context. This record belongs to a study of STAT5B mutations in CD4+ large granular lymphocyte leukemia. Trimming shortened V by 0 bases and J by 2 bases, and 14 bases separated the two germline ends. CDR3 length: 16 residues. From germline, CDR1 is SGHNT and CDR2 YYREEE (reference sequence). Libraries were prepared by immunoSEQ multiplex PCR; TCRdb keeps only in-frame clonotypes and omits some of them. The sample yields tens of thousands of clones, 80% to 90% seen once. Sequencing was carried out using CD4+ T cells from blood buffy coats. This TCR was recovered from a human donor in good health. The chain joins TRBV5-4 to TRBJ1-1; D gene ambiguous. For the CDR3, the DNA is TGTGCCAGCAGCTTGGCCTGGGCAGGAGGAAACACTGAAGCTTTCTTT. This gives the protein CASSLAWAGGNTEAFF.